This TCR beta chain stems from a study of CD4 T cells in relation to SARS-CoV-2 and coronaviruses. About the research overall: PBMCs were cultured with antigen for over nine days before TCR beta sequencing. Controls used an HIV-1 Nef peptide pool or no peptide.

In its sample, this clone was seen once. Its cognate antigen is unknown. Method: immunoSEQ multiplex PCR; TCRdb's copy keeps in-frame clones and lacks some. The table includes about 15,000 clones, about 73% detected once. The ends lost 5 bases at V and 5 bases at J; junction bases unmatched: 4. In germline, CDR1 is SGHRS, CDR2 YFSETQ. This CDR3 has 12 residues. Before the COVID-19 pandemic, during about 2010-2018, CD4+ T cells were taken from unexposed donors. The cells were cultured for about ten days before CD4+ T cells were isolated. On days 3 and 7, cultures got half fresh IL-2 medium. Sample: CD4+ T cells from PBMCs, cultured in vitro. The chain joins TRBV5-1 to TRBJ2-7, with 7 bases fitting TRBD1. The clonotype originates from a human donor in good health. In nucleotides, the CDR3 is TGCGCCAGCAGTTACAGGGGAGACGAGCAGTACTTC. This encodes CASSYRGDEQYF.